The clone carrying this TCR beta chain was observed a handful of times. The antigen remains undetermined. The data belong to a study of T cell responses to AZD1222 COVID-19 vaccine. Overall study findings and caveats: Along spike, vaccine-associated CD4 TCRs were found throughout, with dominance at 160-218 and 743-854.

Using immunoSEQ multiplex PCR, the repertoire was profiled, and TCRdb retains in-frame clones only, with some absent. The sample lists some 180,000 clones; 85% to 95% were seen once. Trimming left V 3 bases short and J 2 bases short, with 8 bases between. The CDR3 runs to 13 residues. The germline V gene encodes CDR1 MNHEY and CDR2 SMNVEV (reference sequence). The material sequenced was peripheral blood, taken 28 days after the second AZD1222 dose. The genes are TRBV27 and TRBJ2-7; no firm D call. The TCR sequence derives from an adult who received the AZD1222 COVID-19 vaccine. The CDR3 protein is CASSLGRPYEQYF. For the CDR3, the DNA is TGTGCCAGCAGTTTGGGAAGGCCCTACGAGCAGTACTTC.